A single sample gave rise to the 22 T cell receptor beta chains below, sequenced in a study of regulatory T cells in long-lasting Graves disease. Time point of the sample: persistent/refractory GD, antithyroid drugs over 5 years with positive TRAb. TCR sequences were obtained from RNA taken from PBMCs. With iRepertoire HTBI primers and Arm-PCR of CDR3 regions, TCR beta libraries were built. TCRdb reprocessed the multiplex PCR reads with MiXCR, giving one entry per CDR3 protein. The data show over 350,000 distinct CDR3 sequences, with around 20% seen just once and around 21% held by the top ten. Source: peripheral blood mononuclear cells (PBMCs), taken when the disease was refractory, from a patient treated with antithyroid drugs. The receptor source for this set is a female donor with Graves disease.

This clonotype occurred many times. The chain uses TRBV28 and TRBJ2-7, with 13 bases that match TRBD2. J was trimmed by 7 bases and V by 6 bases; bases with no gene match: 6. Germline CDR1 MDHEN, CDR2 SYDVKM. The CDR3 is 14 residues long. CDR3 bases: TGTGCCAGCAGCCGCGGGACTAGCGGGAATGAGCAGTACTTC. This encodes CASSRGTSGNEQYF.

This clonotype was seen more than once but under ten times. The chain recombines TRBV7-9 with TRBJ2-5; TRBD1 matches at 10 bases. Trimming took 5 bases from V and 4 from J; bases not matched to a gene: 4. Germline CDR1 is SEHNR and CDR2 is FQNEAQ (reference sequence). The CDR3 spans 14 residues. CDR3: CASSHDRGRETQYF. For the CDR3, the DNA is TGTGCCAGCAGCCACGACAGGGGGCGAGAGACCCAGTACTTC.

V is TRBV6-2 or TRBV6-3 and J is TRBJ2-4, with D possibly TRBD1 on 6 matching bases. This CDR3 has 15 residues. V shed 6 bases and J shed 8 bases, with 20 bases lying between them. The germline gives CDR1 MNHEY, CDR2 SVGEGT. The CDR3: CASSRRQEGFHIQYF. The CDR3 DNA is TGTGCCAGCAGCCGGCGACAGGAAGGTTTCCACATTCAGTACTTC.

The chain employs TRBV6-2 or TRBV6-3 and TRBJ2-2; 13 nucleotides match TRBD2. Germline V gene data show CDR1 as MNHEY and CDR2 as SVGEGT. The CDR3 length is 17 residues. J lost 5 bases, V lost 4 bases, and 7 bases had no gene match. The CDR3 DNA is TGTGCCAGCAGTTCACGAAGGACTAGCGGGAGTACCGGGGAGCTGTTTTTT. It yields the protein CASSSRRTSGSTGELFF.

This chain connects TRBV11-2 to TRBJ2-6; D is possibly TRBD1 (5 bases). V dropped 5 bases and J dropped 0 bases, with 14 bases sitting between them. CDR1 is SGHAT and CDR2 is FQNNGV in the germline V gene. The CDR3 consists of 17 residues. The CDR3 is CASSTGRGNSGANVLTF. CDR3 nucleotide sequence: TGTGCCAGCAGCACAGGTCGTGGGAACTCTGGGGCCAACGTCCTGACTTTC.

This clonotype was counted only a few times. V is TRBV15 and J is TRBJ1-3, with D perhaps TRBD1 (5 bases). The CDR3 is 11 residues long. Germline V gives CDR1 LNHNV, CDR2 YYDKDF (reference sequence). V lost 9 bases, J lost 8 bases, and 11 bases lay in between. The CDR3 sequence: CATAGADTIYF. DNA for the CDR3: TGTGCCACAGCCGGGGCTGACACCATATATTTT.

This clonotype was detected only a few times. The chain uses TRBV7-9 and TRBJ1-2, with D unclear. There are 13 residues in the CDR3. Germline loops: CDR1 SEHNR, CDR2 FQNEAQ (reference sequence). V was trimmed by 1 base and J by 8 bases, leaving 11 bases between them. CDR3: CASSLVGSRGYTF. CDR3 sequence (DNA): TGTGCCAGCAGCTTAGTGGGGAGTAGAGGCTACACCTTC.

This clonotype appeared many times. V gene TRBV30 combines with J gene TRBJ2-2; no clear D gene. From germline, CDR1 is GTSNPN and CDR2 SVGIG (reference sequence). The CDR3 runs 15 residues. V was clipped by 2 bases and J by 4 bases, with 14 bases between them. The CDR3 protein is CAWSITVSGTGELFF. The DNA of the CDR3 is TGTGCCTGGAGTATAACAGTATCAGGCACCGGGGAGCTGTTTTTT.

The chain's CDR3 is CASSISPLKVGNTEAFF. The CDR3 nucleotides read TGTGCCAGCAGTATCAGCCCGCTAAAAGTGGGGAACACTGAAGCTTTCTTT. V and J are TRBV6-1 and TRBJ1-1; D not resolved. This CDR3 is 17 amino acids long. V lost 5 bases and J lost 1, with 20 bases in between. The V gene's germline CDR1 is MNHNS and CDR2 SASEGT.

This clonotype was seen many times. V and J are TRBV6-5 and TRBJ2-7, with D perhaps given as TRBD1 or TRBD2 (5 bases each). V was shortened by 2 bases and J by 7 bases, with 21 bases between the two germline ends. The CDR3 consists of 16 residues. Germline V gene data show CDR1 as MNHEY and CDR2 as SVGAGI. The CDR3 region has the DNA TGTGCCAGCAGTTACCTTTCTCGGGGACCAAACGGGGAGCAGTACTTC. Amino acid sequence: CASSYLSRGPNGEQYF.

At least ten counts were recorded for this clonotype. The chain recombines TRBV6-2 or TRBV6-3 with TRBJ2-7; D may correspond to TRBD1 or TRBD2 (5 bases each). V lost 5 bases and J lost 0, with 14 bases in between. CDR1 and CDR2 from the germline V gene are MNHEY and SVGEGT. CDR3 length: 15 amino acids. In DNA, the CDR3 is TGTGCCAGCAGTCCCGGGGCGATTAGCTCCTACGAGCAGTACTTC. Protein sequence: CASSPGAISSYEQYF.

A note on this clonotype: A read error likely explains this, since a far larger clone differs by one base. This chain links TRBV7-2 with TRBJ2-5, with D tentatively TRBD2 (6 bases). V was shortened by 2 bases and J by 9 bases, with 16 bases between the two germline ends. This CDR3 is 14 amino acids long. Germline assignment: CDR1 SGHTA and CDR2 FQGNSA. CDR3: CASSLHSVREAQYF. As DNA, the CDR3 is TGTGCCAGCAGCTTACACTCCGTGAGGGAGGCCCAGTACTTC.

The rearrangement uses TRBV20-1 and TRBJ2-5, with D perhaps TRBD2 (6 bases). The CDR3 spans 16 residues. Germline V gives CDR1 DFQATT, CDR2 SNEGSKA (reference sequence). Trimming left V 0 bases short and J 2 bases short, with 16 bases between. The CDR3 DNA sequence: TGCAGTGCTAGAGATGGGGGTAGCGGAGATCAAGAGACCCAGTACTTC. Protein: CSARDGGSGDQETQYF.

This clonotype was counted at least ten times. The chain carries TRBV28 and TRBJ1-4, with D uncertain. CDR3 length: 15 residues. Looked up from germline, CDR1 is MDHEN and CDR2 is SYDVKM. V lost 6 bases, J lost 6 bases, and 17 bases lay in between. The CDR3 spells CASSPWGNSDEKLFF. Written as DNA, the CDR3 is TGTGCCAGCAGCCCTTGGGGTAATAGCGATGAAAAACTGTTTTTT.

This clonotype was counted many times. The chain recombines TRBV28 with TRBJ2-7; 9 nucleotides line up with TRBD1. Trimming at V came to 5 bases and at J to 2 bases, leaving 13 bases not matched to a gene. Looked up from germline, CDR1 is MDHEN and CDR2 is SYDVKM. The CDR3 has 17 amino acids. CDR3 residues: CASSGTPDRGVAYEQYF. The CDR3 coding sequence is TGTGCCAGCAGTGGGACTCCGGACAGGGGTGTAGCCTACGAGCAGTACTTC.

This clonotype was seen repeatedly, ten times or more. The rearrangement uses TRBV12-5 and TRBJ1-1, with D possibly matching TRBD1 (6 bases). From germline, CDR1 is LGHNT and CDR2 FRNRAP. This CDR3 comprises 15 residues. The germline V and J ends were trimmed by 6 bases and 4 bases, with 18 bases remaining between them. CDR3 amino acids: CASGPSWGGGTEAFF. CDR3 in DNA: TGTGCTAGTGGCCCCTCGTGGGGAGGGGGCACTGAAGCTTTCTTT. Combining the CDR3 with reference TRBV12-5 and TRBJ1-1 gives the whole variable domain DARVTQTPRHKVTEMGQEVTMRCQPILGHNTVFWYRQTMMQGLELLAYFRNRAPLDDSGMPKDRFSAEMPDATLATLKIQPSEPRDSAVYFCASGPSWGGGTEAFFGQGTRLTVV.

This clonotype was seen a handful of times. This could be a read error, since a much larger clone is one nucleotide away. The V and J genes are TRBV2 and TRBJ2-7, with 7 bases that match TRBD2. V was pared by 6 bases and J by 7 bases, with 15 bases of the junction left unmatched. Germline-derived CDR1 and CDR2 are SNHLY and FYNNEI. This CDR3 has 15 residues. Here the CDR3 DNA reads TGTGCCAGCAGAAGCGGGGCAGGTGAACTCGGGGAGCAGTACTTC. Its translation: CASRSGAGELGEQYF.

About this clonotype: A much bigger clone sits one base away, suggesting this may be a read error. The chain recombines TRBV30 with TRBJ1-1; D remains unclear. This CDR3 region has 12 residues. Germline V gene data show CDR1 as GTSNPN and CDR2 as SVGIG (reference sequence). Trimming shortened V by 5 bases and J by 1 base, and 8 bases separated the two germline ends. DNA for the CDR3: TGTGCCTGGGAGTTAGGGAACACTGAAGCTTTCTTT. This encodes CAWELGNTEAFF.

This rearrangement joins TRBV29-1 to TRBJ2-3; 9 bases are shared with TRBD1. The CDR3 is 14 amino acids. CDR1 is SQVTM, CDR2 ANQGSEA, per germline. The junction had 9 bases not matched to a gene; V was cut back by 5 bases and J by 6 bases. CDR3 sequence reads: CSVPGQGFSDTQYF. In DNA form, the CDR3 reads TGCAGCGTTCCTGGACAGGGGTTTTCGGATACGCAGTATTTT.

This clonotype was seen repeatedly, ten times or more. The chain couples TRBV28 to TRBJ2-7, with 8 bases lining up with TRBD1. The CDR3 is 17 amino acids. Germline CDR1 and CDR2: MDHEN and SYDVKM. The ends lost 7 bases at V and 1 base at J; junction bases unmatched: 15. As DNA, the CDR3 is TGTGCCAGCACAGCGGCACAGACAGGGGTGAGTTCCTACGAGCAGTACTTC. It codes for CASTAAQTGVSSYEQYF.

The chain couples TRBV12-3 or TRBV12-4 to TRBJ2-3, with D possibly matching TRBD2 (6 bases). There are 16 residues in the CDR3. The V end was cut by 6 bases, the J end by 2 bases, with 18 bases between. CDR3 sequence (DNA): TGTGCCAGCAGCCGCGGGGTTGGCCTAAACACAGATACGCAGTATTTT. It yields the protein CASSRGVGLNTDTQYF.

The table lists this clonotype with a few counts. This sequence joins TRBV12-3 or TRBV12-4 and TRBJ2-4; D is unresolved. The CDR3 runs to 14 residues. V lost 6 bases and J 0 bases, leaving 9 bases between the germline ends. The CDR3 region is CASRADLAKNIQYF. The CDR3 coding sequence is TGTGCCAGCAGGGCAGACTTAGCCAAAAACATTCAGTACTTC.